These T cell receptor beta chains were read from a single sample in a study of blood T cell repertoires in COVID-19. Generated by immunoSEQ multiplex PCR, the TCRdb table keeps only in-frame clones and is missing some. Of a few hundred thousand clones in the sample, 75% to 90% were seen once. The material sequenced was peripheral blood. The receptor source for this set is a woman aged 55-69 years with COVID-19, enrolled during active disease. Each CDR3 is given with its conserved first and last residue. A D gene is named only where the DNA matches it firmly. Where a row states a size, it is once, few, many or the class of an expanded clone; other rows omit it.

clone_size: NA
v_call: TRBV6-5
j_call: TRBJ2-5
d_call: NA
cdr3_aa: CASTVNTGGEETQYF
cdr3_nt: TGTGCCAGCACCGTGAACACAGGCGGGGAGGAGACCCAGTACTTC

clone_size: NA
v_call: TRBV5-1
j_call: TRBJ2-7
d_call: TRBD2
cdr3_aa: CASSLVAGGSYEQYF
cdr3_nt: TGCGCCAGCAGCTTGGTTGCGGGGGGCTCCTACGAGCAGTACTTC

clone_size: NA
v_call: TRBV19
j_call: TRBJ1-2
d_call: TRBD1
cdr3_aa: CASSTGTGGGKRGYTF
cdr3_nt: TGTGCCAGTAGTACTGGGACAGGGGGCGGAAAGCGTGGCTACACCTTC

clone_size: NA
v_call: TRBV7-2
j_call: TRBJ2-7
d_call: TRBD2
cdr3_aa: CASSLDLAGGPGGEQYF
cdr3_nt: TGTGCCAGCAGCTTAGACCTAGCGGGGGGCCCCGGTGGCGAGCAGTACTTC

clone_size: NA
v_call: TRBV3-1/TRBV3-2
j_call: TRBJ1-3
d_call: NA
cdr3_aa: CASSQEPGGGNTIYF
cdr3_nt: TGTGCCAGCAGCCAAGAACCGGGTGGTGGAAACACCATATATTTT

clone_size: NA
v_call: TRBV19
j_call: TRBJ1-2
d_call: NA
cdr3_aa: CASSRGVRPIFYGYTF
cdr3_nt: TGTGCCAGTAGTAGGGGGGTCCGCCCTATCTTCTATGGCTACACCTTC

clone_size: NA
v_call: TRBV28
j_call: TRBJ2-1
d_call: NA
cdr3_aa: CASRLGGGANNEQFF
cdr3_nt: TGTGCCAGCAGGCTGGGAGGGGGGGCCAATAATGAGCAGTTCTTC

clone_size: NA
v_call: TRBV19
j_call: TRBJ1-1
d_call: TRBD1
cdr3_aa: CASSIVGTGSNTEAFF
cdr3_nt: TGTGCCAGTAGTATAGTGGGGACAGGGTCTAACACTGAAGCTTTCTTT

clone_size: NA
v_call: TRBV7-9
j_call: TRBJ2-2
d_call: TRBD1
cdr3_aa: CASSLAWTGPDTGELFF
cdr3_nt: TGTGCCAGCAGCTTAGCGTGGACAGGGCCAGACACCGGGGAGCTGTTTTTT

clone_size: NA
v_call: TRBV6-2/TRBV6-3
j_call: TRBJ1-1
d_call: TRBD1
cdr3_aa: CASSYRTGMNTEAFF
cdr3_nt: TGTGCCAGCAGTTATCGGACAGGGATGAACACTGAAGCTTTCTTT

clone_size: NA
v_call: TRBV12-5
j_call: TRBJ1-5
d_call: NA
cdr3_aa: CASGLVLDFWEVNQPQHF
cdr3_nt: TGTGCTAGTGGTTTGGTCTTGGATTTCTGGGAGGTCAATCAGCCCCAGCATTTT

clone_size: NA
v_call: TRBV6-2/TRBV6-3
j_call: TRBJ2-4
d_call: NA
cdr3_aa: CASSTPQGYRNIQYF
cdr3_nt: TGTGCCAGCAGTACCCCCCAGGGTTATAGAAACATTCAGTACTTC

clone_size: few
v_call: TRBV6-1
j_call: TRBJ2-3
d_call: TRBD2
cdr3_aa: CASSDLAGGTDTQYF
cdr3_nt: TGTGCCAGCAGTGATTTGGCGGGGGGCACAGATACGCAGTATTTT

clone_size: NA
v_call: TRBV18
j_call: TRBJ2-1
d_call: TRBD2
cdr3_aa: CASSQSPPGLAGGNNEQFF
cdr3_nt: TGTGCCAGCTCACAAAGCCCCCCTGGACTAGCGGGGGGGAACAATGAGCAGTTCTTC

clone_size: NA
v_call: TRBV9
j_call: TRBJ2-7
d_call: TRBD2
cdr3_aa: CASSVAGGFREQYF
cdr3_nt: TGTGCCAGCAGCGTAGCGGGAGGGTTTCGCGAGCAGTACTTC

clone_size: NA
v_call: TRBV5-1
j_call: TRBJ1-1
d_call: NA
cdr3_aa: CASSLGGLNTEAFF
cdr3_nt: TGCGCCAGCAGCTTGGGCGGGTTGAACACTGAAGCTTTCTTT

clone_size: NA
v_call: TRBV18
j_call: TRBJ1-2
d_call: TRBD1
cdr3_aa: CASSPPGQGPSFGYTF
cdr3_nt: TGTGCCAGCTCACCACCGGGACAGGGACCAAGTTTTGGCTACACCTTC

clone_size: NA
v_call: TRBV30
j_call: TRBJ2-7
d_call: NA
cdr3_aa: CAWSTAYEQYF
cdr3_nt: TGTGCCTGGTCGACTGCCTACGAGCAGTACTTC

clone_size: NA
v_call: TRBV10-2
j_call: TRBJ2-7
d_call: NA
cdr3_aa: CASKRGAYEQYF
cdr3_nt: TGCGCCAGCAAGAGAGGAGCCTACGAGCAGTACTTC

clone_size: NA
v_call: TRBV30
j_call: TRBJ2-7
d_call: TRBD1
cdr3_aa: CAWSAGQGPFYEQYF
cdr3_nt: TGTGCCTGGAGTGCCGGACAGGGACCGTTTTACGAGCAGTACTTC

clone_size: NA
v_call: TRBV20-1
j_call: TRBJ2-3
d_call: TRBD2
cdr3_aa: CSASPPGLAADTQYF
cdr3_nt: TGCAGTGCTAGTCCTCCGGGACTAGCAGCAGATACGCAGTATTTT

clone_size: NA
v_call: TRBV6-5
j_call: TRBJ2-2
d_call: TRBD1
cdr3_aa: CASSYSAGGSTGELFF
cdr3_nt: TGTGCCAGCAGTTACTCGGCAGGGGGAAGCACCGGGGAGCTGTTTTTT

clone_size: NA
v_call: TRBV19
j_call: TRBJ1-2
d_call: NA
cdr3_aa: CASSSGLFTWKTNYGYTF
cdr3_nt: TGTGCCAGTAGTTCGGGACTTTTCACCTGGAAGACTAACTATGGCTACACCTTC

clone_size: few
v_call: TRBV18
j_call: TRBJ1-2
d_call: NA
cdr3_aa: CASSPTPGSTNYGYTF
cdr3_nt: TGTGCCAGCTCACCTACCCCCGGGTCGACTAACTATGGCTACACCTTC

clone_size: few
v_call: TRBV7-3
j_call: TRBJ1-1
d_call: NA
cdr3_aa: CASSLESRAEAFF
cdr3_nt: TGTGCCAGCAGCTTGGAGTCGAGGGCTGAAGCTTTCTTT

clone_size: NA
v_call: TRBV11-3
j_call: TRBJ2-5
d_call: TRBD1
cdr3_aa: CASSSRQGGFQETQYF
cdr3_nt: TGTGCCAGCAGCTCCCGACAGGGGGGGTTCCAAGAGACCCAGTACTTC

clone_size: NA
v_call: TRBV10-3
j_call: TRBJ2-5
d_call: NA
cdr3_aa: CAISPGHRTQETQYF
cdr3_nt: TGTGCCATCAGCCCGGGACACCGTACCCAAGAGACCCAGTACTTC

clone_size: NA
v_call: TRBV27
j_call: TRBJ1-2
d_call: TRBD1
cdr3_aa: CASSLTQGDGYTF
cdr3_nt: TGTGCCAGCAGTTTAACACAGGGGGATGGCTACACCTTC

clone_size: NA
v_call: TRBV7-9
j_call: TRBJ1-1
d_call: TRBD1
cdr3_aa: CASSSGQGSTEAFF
cdr3_nt: TGTGCCAGCAGCTCAGGACAGGGGTCCACTGAAGCTTTCTTT

clone_size: NA
v_call: TRBV4-1
j_call: TRBJ2-1
d_call: NA
cdr3_aa: CASSSSAIRGSGNEQFF
cdr3_nt: TGCGCCAGCAGCTCAAGCGCGATCAGGGGTTCGGGCAATGAGCAGTTCTTC

clone_size: NA
v_call: TRBV6-5
j_call: TRBJ1-5
d_call: NA
cdr3_aa: CASCRGSNQPQHF
cdr3_nt: TGTGCCAGCTGTCGGGGGAGCAATCAGCCCCAGCATTTT

clone_size: NA
v_call: TRBV30
j_call: TRBJ1-2
d_call: TRBD1
cdr3_aa: CAWSAGWDRAYGYTF
cdr3_nt: TGTGCCTGGAGTGCCGGCTGGGACAGGGCGTATGGCTACACCTTC

clone_size: NA
v_call: TRBV7-9
j_call: TRBJ1-1
d_call: NA
cdr3_aa: CASSLGQGSTEAFF
cdr3_nt: TGTGCCAGCAGCTTAGGCCAGGGAAGCACTGAAGCTTTCTTT

clone_size: NA
v_call: TRBV6-5
j_call: TRBJ2-5
d_call: TRBD2
cdr3_aa: CASSISGGETQYF
cdr3_nt: TGTGCCAGCAGTATTAGCGGGGGAGAGACCCAGTACTTC

clone_size: few
v_call: TRBV10-3
j_call: TRBJ1-5
d_call: NA
cdr3_aa: CATNRADSNQPQHF
cdr3_nt: TGTGCCACGAACAGGGCCGATAGCAATCAGCCCCAGCATTTT

clone_size: NA
v_call: TRBV5-1
j_call: TRBJ1-6
d_call: NA
cdr3_aa: CASGPGQSPSPLHF
cdr3_nt: TGCGCCAGCGGCCCCGGACAGAGCCCTTCACCCCTCCACTTT

clone_size: NA
v_call: TRBV4-3
j_call: TRBJ1-6
d_call: NA
cdr3_aa: CASSLDTPGGRAYGGNSPLHF
cdr3_nt: TGCGCCAGCAGCCTCGATACTCCGGGGGGCAGGGCTTACGGCGGGAATTCACCCCTCCACTTT

clone_size: NA
v_call: TRBV5-1
j_call: TRBJ2-1
d_call: TRBD2
cdr3_aa: CASRVAGVLNEQFF
cdr3_nt: TGCGCCAGCAGGGTAGCGGGGGTTCTTAATGAGCAGTTCTTC

clone_size: NA
v_call: TRBV5-6
j_call: TRBJ1-2
d_call: TRBD1
cdr3_aa: CASSMQGASYGYTF
cdr3_nt: TGTGCCAGCAGCATGCAGGGGGCGTCTTATGGCTACACCTTC